This T cell receptor beta chain came from a study of T cell responses to AZD1222 COVID-19 vaccine. This clone was picked up a small number of times. Its target is unknown. V was clipped by 4 bases and J by 6 bases; unmatched bases: 6. This CDR3 is 14 amino acids long. Per germline, CDR1 LNHDA and CDR2 SQIVND (reference sequence). Profiled with immunoSEQ multiplex PCR; TCRdb holds only in-frame clones, not every one. The data show about 200,000 clones, with 90% to 95% seen just once and about 4% held by the top ten. Overall study results and limits: Compared with day 0, the breadth and depth of the Spike-specific TCR repertoire rose significantly after two doses of AZD1222. At study baseline, merely more than 5 AZD1222 recipients were seropositive. Spike was spanned by vaccine-associated CD4 TCRs, which were dominant at 160-218 and 743-854.

This chain links TRBV19 with TRBJ1-5; 7 bases map to TRBD1. This specimen was peripheral blood, taken 28 days after the second dose of the MenACWY control vaccine. This receptor was taken from an adult who received the MenACWY meningococcal vaccine as a control. For the CDR3, the DNA is TGTGCCAGTAGTACCCGACAGGGTGTTCAGCCCCAGCATTTT. Residues: CASSTRQGVQPQHF.